Each of the 18 T cell receptor beta chains below was sequenced from the same sample in a study of blood T cell repertoires in COVID-19. The table came from immunoSEQ multiplex PCR; TCRdb's copy has only in-frame clones and leaves some out. The sample holds 100,000 to 150,000 clones, approximately 68% seen once. The sample comprised peripheral blood. These receptors came from a woman aged 65 to 85 with acute or convalescent COVID-19.

V is TRBV5-4 and J is TRBJ2-2; a possible D gene is TRBD1 (6 bases). The CDR3 spans 17 residues. Germline CDR1 and CDR2: SGHNT and YYREEE (reference sequence). V dropped 4 bases and J dropped 6 bases, with 22 bases sitting between them. CDR3 sequence reads: CASSRGRGRLGAGELFF. The DNA for the CDR3 is TGTGCCAGCAGCAGGGGCAGGGGACGATTAGGCGCCGGGGAGCTGTTTTTT.

The chain uses TRBV5-1 and TRBJ1-3; D perhaps matches TRBD1 (5 bases). There are 16 residues in the CDR3. Germline V gene lookup returns CDR1 SGHRS and CDR2 YFSETQ. V was cut by 4 bases and J by 0 bases, with 14 bases left in between. DNA of the CDR3: TGCGCCAGCAGCCCCAGGGCCTCCTCCTCTGGAAACACCATATATTTT. It specifies CASSPRASSSGNTIYF.

The chain couples TRBV3-1 (or the pseudogene TRBV3-2) to TRBJ1-2; TRBD1 agrees at 7 bases. After removal of 1 base from V and 4 bases from J, the junction contained 12 bases not matched to a gene. From germline, CDR1 is LGHDT and CDR2 YNNKEL (reference sequence). This CDR3 has 17 amino acids. Written as DNA, the CDR3 is TGTGCCAGCAGCCAAGCGGGCCAGGGGGTAGGGGGCTATGGCTACACCTTC. Its translation: CASSQAGQGVGGYGYTF.

This clone is a singleton in its sample. The chain combines TRBV9 with TRBJ2-3; no reliable D call. CDR1 is SGDLS and CDR2 is YYNGEE in the germline V gene. The V and J ends lost 0 bases and 0 bases respectively, with 11 bases between them. CDR3 length: 16 amino acids. CDR3 sequence reads: CASSVASDLSTDTQYF. DNA of the CDR3: TGTGCCAGCAGCGTAGCGAGCGATCTTAGCACAGATACGCAGTATTTT.

The chain has TRBV11-2 and TRBJ2-1; D is ambiguous. CDR3 size: 14 residues. Trimming took 5 bases from V and 5 from J, leaving 13 bases between them. From germline, CDR1 is SGHAT and CDR2 FQNNGV. CDR3 sequence: CASSELLLDNEQFF. CDR3 DNA: TGTGCCAGCAGCGAGCTCCTATTGGACAATGAGCAGTTCTTC.

The chain couples TRBV29-1 to TRBJ1-5; D call uncertain. V lost 4 bases, J lost 2 bases, and 6 bases lay in between. The V gene's germline CDR1 is SQVTM and CDR2 ANQGSEA. CDR3 length: 12 residues. In nucleotides, the CDR3 is TGCAGCGTTGCTGAGGGCAATCAGCCCCAGCATTTT. Translating it yields CSVAEGNQPQHF.

This clone was observed a handful of times. V gene TRBV28 combines with J gene TRBJ1-4; D is perhaps TRBD1 (5 bases). The CDR3 contains 14 residues. V lost 6 bases, J lost 5 bases, and 13 bases lay in between. Germline CDR1 is MDHEN and CDR2 is SYDVKM. In DNA, the CDR3 is TGTGCCAGCAGAGAGACAGTACAAAATGAAAAACTGTTTTTT. Its protein product is CASRETVQNEKLFF.

CDR3 region: CASSPGGDGTYEQYF. The CDR3, as DNA: TGTGCCAGCAGCCCGGGGGGGGACGGAACCTACGAGCAGTACTTC. The rearrangement uses TRBV2 and TRBJ2-7, with 8 bases that match TRBD2. The CDR3 totals 15 residues. In germline, CDR1 is SNHLY, CDR2 FYNNEI. V gave up 6 bases and J gave up 2 bases; unmatched junction bases: 9.

CDR3 in DNA: TGTGCCAGCAGCCAAGATAGGCGACTAGCGCCCGCCTACAATGAGCAGTTCTTC. This gives the protein CASSQDRRLAPAYNEQFF. This chain connects TRBV4-2 to TRBJ2-1; 8 bases match TRBD2. CDR1 LGHNA and CDR2 YNFKEQ come from the germline V gene. The CDR3 consists of 18 residues. After removal of 0 bases from V and 2 bases from J, the junction contained 9 bases not matched to a gene.

The chain joins TRBV5-6 to TRBJ1-1; the D is unclear. V was pared by 2 bases and J by 10 bases, with 15 bases between. CDR3 length equals 13 residues. In germline, CDR1 is SGHDT, CDR2 YYEEEE. CDR3: CASSFFLEVVAFF. As DNA, the CDR3 is TGTGCCAGCAGCTTTTTTCTTGAGGTGGTAGCTTTCTTT.

The chain recombines TRBV30 with TRBJ2-5; tentatively, D is TRBD2 (5 bases). Germline loops: CDR1 GTSNPN, CDR2 SVGIG (reference sequence). V shed 1 base and J shed 5 bases, with 11 bases lying between them. This CDR3 has 13 amino acids. The CDR3 loop reads CAWSGFEGETQYF. In nucleotides, the CDR3 is TGTGCCTGGAGTGGGTTCGAGGGCGAGACCCAGTACTTC.

V gene TRBV7-2 combines with J gene TRBJ2-1, with 8 bases lining up with TRBD2. The CDR3 contains 14 residues. J was trimmed by 15 bases and V by 1 base; bases with no gene match: 11. The germline V gene has CDR1 SGHTA and CDR2 FQGNSA. The CDR3 nucleotides are TGTGCCAGCAGCTTAGGTAGCGGGGAGGGTCCGGGGTTCTTC. It is translated as CASSLGSGEGPGFF.

The V gene is TRBV6-5, the J gene TRBJ2-2; possibly TRBD2 for D (6 bases). Germline V gene lookup returns CDR1 MNHEY and CDR2 SVGAGI. This CDR3 is built from 15 residues. V gave up 5 bases and J gave up 5 bases, with 15 bases separating them. CDR3 sequence: CASSLSGGYTGELFF. In DNA form, the CDR3 reads TGTGCCAGCAGTCTCTCCGGGGGATATACCGGGGAGCTGTTTTTT.

The chain links TRBV28 to TRBJ1-2, with D perhaps TRBD1 (6 bases). Between the trimmed V and J ends, which lost 5 bases and 4 bases, there was a span of 14 bases. This CDR3 has 14 residues. Germline CDR1 and CDR2: MDHEN and SYDVKM. In DNA form, the CDR3 reads TGTGCCAGCAGTGCGGACAGCCTTTCCTATGGCTACACCTTC. This encodes CASSADSLSYGYTF.

V usage is TRBV3-1 (or the pseudogene TRBV3-2) and J usage is TRBJ2-1, with TRBD2 matching over 9 bases. The V gene end was trimmed by 1 base and the J gene end by 13 bases; junction bases not matched to a gene: 8. This CDR3 has 14 amino acids. CDR1 is LGHDT and CDR2 is YNNKEL in the germline V gene (reference sequence). The CDR3 region has the DNA TGTGCCAGCAGCCAAGGTGGTAGCGGGGGACGTCAGTTCTTC. It is translated as CASSQGGSGGRQFF.

The chain uses TRBV7-8 and TRBJ2-7, with 14 bases lining up with TRBD2. The CDR3 consists of 18 residues. Looked up from germline, CDR1 is SGHVS and CDR2 is FQNEAQ. V shed 1 base and J 2 bases; nucleotides not matched to a gene: 7. The CDR3 protein is CASSLDPRLAGGTYEQYF. For the CDR3, the DNA is TGTGCCAGCAGCTTAGACCCTCGACTAGCGGGAGGGACCTACGAGCAGTACTTC.

CDR3 amino acids: CASSFLSGTEAFF. In nucleotides, the CDR3 is TGTGCCAGTAGTTTCTTATCCGGGACTGAAGCTTTCTTT. V and J are TRBV19 and TRBJ1-1; D is uncertain. V dropped 5 bases and J dropped 5 bases, with 12 bases sitting between them. Germline V gene data show CDR1 as LNHDA and CDR2 as SQIVND (reference sequence). The CDR3 has 13 residues.

The DNA for the CDR3 is TGTGCCAGCAGAAAGGGTGGGACAGGCTACAATGAGCAGTTCTTC. It specifies CASRKGGTGYNEQFF. V usage is TRBV2 and J usage is TRBJ2-1; 8 positions agree with TRBD1. CDR1 is SNHLY and CDR2 is FYNNEI in the germline V gene. The length of the CDR3 is 15 residues. Trimming cost V 6 bases and J 3 bases; bases outside gene matches: 7.